This TCR beta chain was profiled in a study of blood T cell repertoires in COVID-19. Study overall: T cells, B-cell-depleted T cells, or PBMCs provided the cDNA or gDNA that served as material.

Participants, about 18 to 95 years old, spanned fewer than 30 US areas. Categorization into cohorts depended on clinical history that participants reported. Cohort 3 recovered donors had two negative PCRs, clearance, or symptom resolution. The germline V gene has CDR1 LNHDA and CDR2 SQIVND (reference sequence). With 6 bases removed from V and 6 bases from J, the gap between germline ends came to 17 bases. The CDR3 length is 14 residues. Repertoires were generated with immunoSEQ multiplex PCR, while TCRdb's copy carries only in-frame clones and drops some. The table has over 250,000 clones, approximately 90% seen once; the top ten hold around 3%.

The specimen sequenced was PBMCs or T cells enriched from blood (not recorded which). J is TRBJ1-2 and V is TRBV19; D perhaps matches TRBD1 (6 bases). This TCR was recovered from a woman aged 45 to 65 who had recovered from COVID-19. This CDR3 is CASRGQQRWDGYTF. CDR3 in DNA: TGTGCCAGTAGGGGACAACAAAGATGGGATGGCTACACCTTC.